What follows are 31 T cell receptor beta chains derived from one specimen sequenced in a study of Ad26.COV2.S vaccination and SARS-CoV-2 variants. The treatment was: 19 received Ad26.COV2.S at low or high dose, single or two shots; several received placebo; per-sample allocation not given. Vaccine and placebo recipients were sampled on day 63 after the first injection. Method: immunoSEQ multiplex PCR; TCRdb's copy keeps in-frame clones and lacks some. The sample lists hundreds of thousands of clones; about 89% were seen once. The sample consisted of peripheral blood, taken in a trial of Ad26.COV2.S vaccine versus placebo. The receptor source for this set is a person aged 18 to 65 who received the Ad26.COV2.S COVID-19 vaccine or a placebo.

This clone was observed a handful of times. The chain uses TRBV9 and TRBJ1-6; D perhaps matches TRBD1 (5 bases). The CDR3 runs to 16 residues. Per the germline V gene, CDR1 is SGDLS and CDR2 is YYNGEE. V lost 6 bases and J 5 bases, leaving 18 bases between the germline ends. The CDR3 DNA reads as TGTGCCAGCAACTGGGGCGCGATACTGAATAATTCACCCCTCCACTTT. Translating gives CASNWGAILNNSPLHF.

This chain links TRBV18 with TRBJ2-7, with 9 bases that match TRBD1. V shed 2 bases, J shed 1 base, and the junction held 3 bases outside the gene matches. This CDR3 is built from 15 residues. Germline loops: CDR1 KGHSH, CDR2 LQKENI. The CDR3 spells CASSPNRGPSYEQYF. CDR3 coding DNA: TGTGCCAGCTCACCAAACAGGGGGCCATCCTACGAGCAGTACTTC. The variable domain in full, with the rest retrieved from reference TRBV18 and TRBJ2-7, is NAGVMQNPRHLVRRRGQEARLRCSPMKGHSHVYWYRQLPEEGLKFMVYLQKENIIDESGMPKERFSAEFPKEGPSILRIQQVVRGDSAAYFCASSPNRGPSYEQYFGPGTRLTVT.

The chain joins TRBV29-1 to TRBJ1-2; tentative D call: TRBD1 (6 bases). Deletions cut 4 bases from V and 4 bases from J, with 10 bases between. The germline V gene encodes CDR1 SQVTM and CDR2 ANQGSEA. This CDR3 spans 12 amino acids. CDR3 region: CSVAGQLYGYTF. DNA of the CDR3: TGCAGCGTTGCGGGACAACTCTATGGCTACACCTTC.

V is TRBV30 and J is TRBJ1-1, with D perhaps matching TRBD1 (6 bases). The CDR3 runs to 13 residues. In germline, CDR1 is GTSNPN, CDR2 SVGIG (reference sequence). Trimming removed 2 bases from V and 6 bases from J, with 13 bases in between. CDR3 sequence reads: CAWSPGAPPEAFF. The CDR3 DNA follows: TGTGCCTGGAGTCCGGGGGCGCCCCCTGAAGCTTTCTTT.

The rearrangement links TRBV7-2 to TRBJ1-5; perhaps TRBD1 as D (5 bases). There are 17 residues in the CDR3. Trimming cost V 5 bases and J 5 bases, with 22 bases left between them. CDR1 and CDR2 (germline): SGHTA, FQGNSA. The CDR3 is CASSPWKGNDGYQPQHF. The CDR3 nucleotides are TGTGCCAGCAGCCCCTGGAAGGGGAATGACGGGTATCAGCCCCAGCATTTT.

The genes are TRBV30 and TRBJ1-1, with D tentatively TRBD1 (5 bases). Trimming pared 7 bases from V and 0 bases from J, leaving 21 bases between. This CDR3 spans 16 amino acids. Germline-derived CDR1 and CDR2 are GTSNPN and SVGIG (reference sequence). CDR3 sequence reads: CASPKKGASMNTEAFF. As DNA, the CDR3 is TGTGCCTCTCCTAAAAAAGGGGCCTCGATGAACACTGAAGCTTTCTTT.

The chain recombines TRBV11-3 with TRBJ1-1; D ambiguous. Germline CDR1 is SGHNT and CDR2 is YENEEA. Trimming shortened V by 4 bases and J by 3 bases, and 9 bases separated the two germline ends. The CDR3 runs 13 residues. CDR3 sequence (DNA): TGTGCCAGCAGCTCATCCTGGGACACTGAAGCTTTCTTT. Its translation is CASSSSWDTEAFF. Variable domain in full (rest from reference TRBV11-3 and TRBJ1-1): EAGVVQSPRYKIIEKKQPVAFWCNPISGHNTLYWYLQNLGQGPELLIRYENEEAVDDSQLPKDRFSAERLKGVDSTLKIQPAELGDSAVYLCASSSSWDTEAFFGQGTRLTVV.

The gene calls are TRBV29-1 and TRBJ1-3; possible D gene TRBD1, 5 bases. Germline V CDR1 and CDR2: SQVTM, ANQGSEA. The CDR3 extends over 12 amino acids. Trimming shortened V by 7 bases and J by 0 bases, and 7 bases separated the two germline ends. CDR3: CSAGISGNTIYF. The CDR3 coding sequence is TGCAGCGCAGGGATCTCTGGAAACACCATATATTTT.

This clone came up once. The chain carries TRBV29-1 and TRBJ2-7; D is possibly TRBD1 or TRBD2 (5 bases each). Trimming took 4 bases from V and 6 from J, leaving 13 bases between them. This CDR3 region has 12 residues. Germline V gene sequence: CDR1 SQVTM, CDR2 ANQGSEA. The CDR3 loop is CSVGFSGSEQYF. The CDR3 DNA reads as TGCAGCGTTGGTTTCTCAGGGAGCGAGCAGTACTTC.

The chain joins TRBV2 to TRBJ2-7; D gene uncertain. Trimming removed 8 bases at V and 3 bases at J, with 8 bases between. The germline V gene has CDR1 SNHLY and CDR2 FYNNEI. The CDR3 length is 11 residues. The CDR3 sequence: CASGTVYEQYF. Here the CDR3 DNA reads TGTGCCAGCGGCACCGTCTACGAGCAGTACTTC.

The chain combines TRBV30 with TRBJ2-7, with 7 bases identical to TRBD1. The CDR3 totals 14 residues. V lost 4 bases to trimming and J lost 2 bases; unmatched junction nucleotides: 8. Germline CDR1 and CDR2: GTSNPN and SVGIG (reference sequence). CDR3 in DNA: TGTGCCTGGAAGGCTATTACAGGGGCCTACGAGCAGTACTTC. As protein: CAWKAITGAYEQYF.

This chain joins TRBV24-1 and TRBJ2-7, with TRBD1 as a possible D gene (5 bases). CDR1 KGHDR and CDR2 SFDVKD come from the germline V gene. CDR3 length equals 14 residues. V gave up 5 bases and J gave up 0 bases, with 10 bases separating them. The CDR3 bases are TGTGCCACCAGTGTAGGACACCCCTCCTACGAGCAGTACTTC. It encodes CATSVGHPSYEQYF.

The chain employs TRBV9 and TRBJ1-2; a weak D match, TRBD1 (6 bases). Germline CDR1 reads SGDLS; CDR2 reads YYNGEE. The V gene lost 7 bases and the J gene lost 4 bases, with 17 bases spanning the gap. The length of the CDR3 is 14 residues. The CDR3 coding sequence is TGTGCCAGCGGGACATGGGTGACTAGCTATGGCTACACCTTC. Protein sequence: CASGTWVTSYGYTF.

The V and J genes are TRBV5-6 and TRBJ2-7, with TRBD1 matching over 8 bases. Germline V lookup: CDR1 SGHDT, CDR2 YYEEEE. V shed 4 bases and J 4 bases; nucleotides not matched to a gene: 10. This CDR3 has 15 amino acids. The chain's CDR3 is CASSLTGVGLYEQYF. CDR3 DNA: TGTGCCAGCAGCCTGACAGGGGTTGGGTTGTACGAGCAGTACTTC.

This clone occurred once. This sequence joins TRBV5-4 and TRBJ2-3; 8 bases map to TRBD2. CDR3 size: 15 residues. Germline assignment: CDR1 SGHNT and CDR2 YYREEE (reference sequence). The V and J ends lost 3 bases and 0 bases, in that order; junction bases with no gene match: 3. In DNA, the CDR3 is TGTGCCAGCAGCTCACTAGCGGAGAGCACAGATACGCAGTATTTT. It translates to CASSSLAESTDTQYF.

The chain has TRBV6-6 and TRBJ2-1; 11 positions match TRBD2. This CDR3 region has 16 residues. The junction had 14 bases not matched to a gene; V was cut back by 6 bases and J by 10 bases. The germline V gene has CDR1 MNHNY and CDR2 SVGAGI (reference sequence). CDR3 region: CASSLPPTSGKREQFF. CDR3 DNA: TGTGCCAGCAGCTTACCGCCGACTAGCGGGAAGCGGGAGCAGTTCTTC.

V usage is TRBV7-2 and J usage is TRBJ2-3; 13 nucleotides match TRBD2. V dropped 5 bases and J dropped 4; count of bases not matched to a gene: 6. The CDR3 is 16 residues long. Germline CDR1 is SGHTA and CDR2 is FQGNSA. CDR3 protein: CASSARTSGRADTQYF. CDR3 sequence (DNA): TGTGCCAGCAGCGCCCGGACTAGCGGGAGAGCAGATACGCAGTATTTT. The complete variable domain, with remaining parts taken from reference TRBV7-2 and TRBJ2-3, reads GAGVSQSPSNKVTEKGKDVELRCDPISGHTALYWYRQSLGQGLEFLIYFQGNSAPDKSGLPSDRFSAERTGGSVSTLTIQRTQQEDSAVYLCASSARTSGRADTQYFGPGTRLTVL.

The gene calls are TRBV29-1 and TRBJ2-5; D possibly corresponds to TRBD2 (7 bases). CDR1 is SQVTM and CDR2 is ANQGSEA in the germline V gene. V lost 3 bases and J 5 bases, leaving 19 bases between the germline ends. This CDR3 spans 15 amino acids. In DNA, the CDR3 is TGCAGCGTTGATCCCGGGGGGCCAGGGGAGGAGACCCAGTACTTC. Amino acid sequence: CSVDPGGPGEETQYF.

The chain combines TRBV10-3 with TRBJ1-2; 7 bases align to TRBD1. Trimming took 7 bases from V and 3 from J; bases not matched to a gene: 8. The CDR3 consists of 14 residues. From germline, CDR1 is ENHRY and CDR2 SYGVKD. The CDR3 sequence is CAITGDSLYYGYTF. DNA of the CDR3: TGTGCCATCACCGGGGACAGTTTGTACTATGGCTACACCTTC.

The CDR3 is CASKTSGGASTGELFF. In nucleotides, the CDR3 is TGTGCCAGTAAAACTAGCGGGGGGGCGAGCACCGGGGAGCTGTTTTTT. The chain couples TRBV19 to TRBJ2-2; 13 bases match TRBD2. Germline-derived CDR1 and CDR2 are LNHDA and SQIVND (reference sequence). With 7 bases clipped from V and 4 bases from J, the junction kept 6 bases outside the gene matches. This CDR3 region has 16 residues.

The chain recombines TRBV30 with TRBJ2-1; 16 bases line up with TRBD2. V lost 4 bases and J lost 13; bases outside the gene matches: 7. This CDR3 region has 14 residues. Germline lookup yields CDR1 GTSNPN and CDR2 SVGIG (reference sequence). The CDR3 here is CAWIPGLAGGGQFF. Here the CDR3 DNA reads TGTGCCTGGATTCCGGGACTAGCGGGAGGGGGACAGTTCTTC.

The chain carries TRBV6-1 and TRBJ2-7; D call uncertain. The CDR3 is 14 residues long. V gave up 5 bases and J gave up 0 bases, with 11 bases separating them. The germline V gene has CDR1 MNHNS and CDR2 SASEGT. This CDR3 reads CASSYGQPSYEQYF. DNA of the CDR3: TGTGCCAGCAGTTATGGGCAGCCCTCCTACGAGCAGTACTTC.

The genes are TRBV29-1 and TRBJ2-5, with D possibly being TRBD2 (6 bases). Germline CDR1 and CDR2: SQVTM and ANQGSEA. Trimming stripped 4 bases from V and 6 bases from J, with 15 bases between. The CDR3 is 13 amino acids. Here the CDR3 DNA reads TGCAGCGTTGTGGCGGGGACTTTGAAGACCCAGTACTTC. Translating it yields CSVVAGTLKTQYF. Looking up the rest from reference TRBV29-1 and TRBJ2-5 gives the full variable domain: SAVISQKPSRDICQRGTSLTIQCQVDSQVTMMFWYRQQPGQSLTLIATANQGSEATYESGFVIDKFPISRPNLTFSTLTVSNMSPEDSSIYLCSVVAGTLKTQYFGPGTRLLVL.

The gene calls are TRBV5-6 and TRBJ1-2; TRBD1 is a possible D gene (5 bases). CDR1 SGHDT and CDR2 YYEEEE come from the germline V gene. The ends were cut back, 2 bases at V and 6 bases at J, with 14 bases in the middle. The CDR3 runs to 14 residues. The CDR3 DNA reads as TGTGCCAGCAGCTTCCGGGGGAACACACATGGCTACACCTTC. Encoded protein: CASSFRGNTHGYTF.

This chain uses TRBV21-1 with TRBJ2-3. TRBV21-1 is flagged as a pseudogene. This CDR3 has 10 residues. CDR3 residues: CATDGNTQYF. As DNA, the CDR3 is TGTGCCACCGATGGGAATACGCAGTATTTT.

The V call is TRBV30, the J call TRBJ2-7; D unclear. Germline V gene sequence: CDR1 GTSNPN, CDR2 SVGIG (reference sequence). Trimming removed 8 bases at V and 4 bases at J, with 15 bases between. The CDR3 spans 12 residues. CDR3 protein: CATRASHYEQYF. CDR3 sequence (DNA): TGTGCCACCCGGGCATCGCATTACGAGCAGTACTTC.

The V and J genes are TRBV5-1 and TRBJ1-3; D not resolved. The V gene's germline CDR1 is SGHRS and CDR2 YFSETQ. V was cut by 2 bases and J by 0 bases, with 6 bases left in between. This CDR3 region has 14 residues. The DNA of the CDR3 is TGCGCCAGCAGCTTTTCAGACTCTGGAAACACCATATATTTT. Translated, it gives CASSFSDSGNTIYF.

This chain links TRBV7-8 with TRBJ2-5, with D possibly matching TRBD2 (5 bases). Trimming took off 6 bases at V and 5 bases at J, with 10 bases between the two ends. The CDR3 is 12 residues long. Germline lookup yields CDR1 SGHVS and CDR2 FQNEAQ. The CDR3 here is CASSPRGETQYF. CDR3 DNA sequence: TGTGCCAGCAGTCCCCGAGGGGAGACCCAGTACTTC.

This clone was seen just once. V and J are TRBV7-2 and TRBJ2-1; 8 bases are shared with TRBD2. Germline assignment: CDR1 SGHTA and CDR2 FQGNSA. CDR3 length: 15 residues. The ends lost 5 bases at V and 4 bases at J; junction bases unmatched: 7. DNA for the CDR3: TGTGCCAGCAGCCTACTGGGCGGGGGGTACAATGAGCAGTTCTTC. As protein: CASSLLGGGYNEQFF.

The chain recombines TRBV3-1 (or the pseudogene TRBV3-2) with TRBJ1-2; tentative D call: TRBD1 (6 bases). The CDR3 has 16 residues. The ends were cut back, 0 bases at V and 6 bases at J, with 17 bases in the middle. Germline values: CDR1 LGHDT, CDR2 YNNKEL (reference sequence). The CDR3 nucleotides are TGTGCCAGCAGCCAAGAGTGGGCGTACAGGGAGAATGGCTACACCTTC. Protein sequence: CASSQEWAYRENGYTF.

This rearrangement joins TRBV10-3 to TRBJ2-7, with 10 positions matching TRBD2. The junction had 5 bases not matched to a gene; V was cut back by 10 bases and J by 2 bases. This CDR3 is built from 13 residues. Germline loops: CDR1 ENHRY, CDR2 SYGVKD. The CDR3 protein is CATSSGSPYEQYF. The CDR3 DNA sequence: TGTGCCACCTCTAGCGGGAGCCCCTACGAGCAGTACTTC.